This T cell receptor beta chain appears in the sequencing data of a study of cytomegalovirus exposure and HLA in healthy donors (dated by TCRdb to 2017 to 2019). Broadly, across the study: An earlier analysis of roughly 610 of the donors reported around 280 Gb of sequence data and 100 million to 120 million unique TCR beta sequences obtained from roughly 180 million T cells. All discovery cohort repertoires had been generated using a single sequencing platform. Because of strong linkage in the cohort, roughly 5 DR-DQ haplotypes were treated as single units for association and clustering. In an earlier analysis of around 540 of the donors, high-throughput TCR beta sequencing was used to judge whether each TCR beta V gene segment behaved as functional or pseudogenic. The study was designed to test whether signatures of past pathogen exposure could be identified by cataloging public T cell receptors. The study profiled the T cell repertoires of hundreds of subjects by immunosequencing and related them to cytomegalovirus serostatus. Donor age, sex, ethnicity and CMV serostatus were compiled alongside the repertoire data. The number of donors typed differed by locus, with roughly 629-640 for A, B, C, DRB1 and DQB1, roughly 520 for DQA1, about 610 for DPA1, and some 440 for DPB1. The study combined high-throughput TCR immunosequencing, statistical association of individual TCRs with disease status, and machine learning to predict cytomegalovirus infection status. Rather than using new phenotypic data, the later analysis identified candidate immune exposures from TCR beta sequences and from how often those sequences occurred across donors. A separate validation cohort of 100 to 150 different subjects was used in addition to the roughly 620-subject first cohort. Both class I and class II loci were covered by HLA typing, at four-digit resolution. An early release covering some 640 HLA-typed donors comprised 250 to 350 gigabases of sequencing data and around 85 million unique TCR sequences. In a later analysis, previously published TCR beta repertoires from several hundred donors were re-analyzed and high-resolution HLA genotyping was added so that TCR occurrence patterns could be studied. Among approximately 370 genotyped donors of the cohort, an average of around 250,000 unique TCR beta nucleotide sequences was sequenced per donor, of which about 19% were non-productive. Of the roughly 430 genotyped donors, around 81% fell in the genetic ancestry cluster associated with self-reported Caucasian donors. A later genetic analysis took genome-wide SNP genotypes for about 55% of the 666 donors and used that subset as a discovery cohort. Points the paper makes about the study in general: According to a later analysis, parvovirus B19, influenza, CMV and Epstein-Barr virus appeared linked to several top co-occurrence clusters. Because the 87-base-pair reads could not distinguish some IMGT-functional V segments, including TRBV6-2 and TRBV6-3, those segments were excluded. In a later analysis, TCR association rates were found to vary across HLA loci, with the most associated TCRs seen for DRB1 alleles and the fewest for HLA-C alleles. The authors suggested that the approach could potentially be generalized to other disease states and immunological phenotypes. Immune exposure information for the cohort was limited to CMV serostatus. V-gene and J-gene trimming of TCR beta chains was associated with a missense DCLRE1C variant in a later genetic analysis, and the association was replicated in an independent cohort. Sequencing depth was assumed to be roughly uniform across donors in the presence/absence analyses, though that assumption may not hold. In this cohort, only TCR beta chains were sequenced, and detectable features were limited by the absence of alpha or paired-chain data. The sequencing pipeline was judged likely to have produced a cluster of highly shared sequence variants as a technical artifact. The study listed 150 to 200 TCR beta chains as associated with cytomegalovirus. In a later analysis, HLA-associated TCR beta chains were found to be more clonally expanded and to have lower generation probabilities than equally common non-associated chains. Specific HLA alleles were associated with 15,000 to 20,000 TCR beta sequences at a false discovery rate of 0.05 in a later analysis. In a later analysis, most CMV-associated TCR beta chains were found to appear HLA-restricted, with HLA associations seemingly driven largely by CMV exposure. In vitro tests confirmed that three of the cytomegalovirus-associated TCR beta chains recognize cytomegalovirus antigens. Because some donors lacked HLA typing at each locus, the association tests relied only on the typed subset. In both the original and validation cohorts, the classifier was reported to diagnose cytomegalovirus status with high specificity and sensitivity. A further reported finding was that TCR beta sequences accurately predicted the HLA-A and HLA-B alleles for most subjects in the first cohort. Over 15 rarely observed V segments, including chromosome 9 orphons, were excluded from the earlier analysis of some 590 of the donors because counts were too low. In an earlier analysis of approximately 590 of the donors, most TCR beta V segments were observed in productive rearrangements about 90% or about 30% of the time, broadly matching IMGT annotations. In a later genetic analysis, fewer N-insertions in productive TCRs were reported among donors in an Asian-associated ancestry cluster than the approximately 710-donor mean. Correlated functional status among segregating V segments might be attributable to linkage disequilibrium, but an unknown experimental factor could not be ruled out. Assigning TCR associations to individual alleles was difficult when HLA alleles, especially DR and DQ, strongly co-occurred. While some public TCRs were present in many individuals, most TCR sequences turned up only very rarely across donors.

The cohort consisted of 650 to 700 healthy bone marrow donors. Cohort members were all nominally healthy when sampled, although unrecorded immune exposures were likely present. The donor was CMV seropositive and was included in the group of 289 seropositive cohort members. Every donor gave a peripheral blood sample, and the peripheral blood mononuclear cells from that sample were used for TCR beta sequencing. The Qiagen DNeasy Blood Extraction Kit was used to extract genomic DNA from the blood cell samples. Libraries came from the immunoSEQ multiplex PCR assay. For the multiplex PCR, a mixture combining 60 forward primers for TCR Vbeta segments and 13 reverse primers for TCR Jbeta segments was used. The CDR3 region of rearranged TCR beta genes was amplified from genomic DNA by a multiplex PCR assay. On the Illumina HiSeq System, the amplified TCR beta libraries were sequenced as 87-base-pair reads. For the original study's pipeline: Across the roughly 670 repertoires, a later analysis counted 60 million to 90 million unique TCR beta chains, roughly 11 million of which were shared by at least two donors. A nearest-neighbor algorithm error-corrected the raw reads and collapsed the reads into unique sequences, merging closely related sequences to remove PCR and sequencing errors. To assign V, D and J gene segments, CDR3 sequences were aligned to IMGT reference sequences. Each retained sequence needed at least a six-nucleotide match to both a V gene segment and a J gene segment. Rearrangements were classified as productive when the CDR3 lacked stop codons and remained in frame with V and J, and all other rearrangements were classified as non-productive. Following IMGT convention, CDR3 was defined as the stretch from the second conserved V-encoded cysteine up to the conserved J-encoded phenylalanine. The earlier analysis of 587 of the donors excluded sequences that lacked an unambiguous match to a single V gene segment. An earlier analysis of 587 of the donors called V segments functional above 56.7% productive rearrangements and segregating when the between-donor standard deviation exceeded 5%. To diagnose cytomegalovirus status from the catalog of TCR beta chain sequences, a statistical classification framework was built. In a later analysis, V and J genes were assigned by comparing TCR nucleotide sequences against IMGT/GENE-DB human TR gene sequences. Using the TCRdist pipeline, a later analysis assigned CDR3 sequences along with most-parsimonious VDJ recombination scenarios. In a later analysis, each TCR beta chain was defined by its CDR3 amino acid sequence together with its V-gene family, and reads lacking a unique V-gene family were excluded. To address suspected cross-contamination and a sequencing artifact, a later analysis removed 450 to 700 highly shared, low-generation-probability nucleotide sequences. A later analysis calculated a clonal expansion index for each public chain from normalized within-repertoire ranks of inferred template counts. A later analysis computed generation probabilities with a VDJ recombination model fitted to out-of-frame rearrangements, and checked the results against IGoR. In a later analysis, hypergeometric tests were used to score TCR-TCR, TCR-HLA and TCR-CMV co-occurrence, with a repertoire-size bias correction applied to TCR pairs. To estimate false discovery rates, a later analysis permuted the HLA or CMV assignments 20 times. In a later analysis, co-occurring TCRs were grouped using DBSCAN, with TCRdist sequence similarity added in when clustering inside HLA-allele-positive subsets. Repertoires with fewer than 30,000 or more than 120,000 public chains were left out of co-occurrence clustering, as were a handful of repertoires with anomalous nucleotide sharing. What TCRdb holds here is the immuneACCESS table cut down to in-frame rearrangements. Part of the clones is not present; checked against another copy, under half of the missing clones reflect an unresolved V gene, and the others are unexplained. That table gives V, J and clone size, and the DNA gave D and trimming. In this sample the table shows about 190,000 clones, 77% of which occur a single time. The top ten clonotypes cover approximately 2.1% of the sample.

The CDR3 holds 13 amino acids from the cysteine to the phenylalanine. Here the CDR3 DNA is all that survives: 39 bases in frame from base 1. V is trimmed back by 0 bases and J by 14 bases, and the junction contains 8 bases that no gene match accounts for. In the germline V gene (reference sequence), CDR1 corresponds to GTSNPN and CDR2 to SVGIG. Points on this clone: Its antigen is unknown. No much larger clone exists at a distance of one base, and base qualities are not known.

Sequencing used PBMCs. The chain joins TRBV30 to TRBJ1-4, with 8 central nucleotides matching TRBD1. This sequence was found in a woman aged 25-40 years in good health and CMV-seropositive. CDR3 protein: CAWSVGRGQTLFF. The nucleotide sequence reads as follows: TGTGCCTGGAGTGTGGGCAGGGGGCAAACCCTGTTTTTT.